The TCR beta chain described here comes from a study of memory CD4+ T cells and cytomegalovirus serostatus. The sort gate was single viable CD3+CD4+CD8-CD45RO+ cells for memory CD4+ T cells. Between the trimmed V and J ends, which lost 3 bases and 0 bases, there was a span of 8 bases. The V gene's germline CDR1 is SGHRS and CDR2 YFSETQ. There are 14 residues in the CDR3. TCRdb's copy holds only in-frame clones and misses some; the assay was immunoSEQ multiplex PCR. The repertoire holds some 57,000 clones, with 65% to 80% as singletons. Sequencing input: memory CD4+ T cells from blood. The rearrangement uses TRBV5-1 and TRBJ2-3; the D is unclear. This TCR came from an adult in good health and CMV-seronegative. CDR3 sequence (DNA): TGCGCCAGCAGCTCGGTTTCTAGCACAGATACGCAGTATTTT. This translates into CASSSVSSTDTQYF.